Following are 4 T cell receptor beta chains from one sample sequenced in a study of blood T cell repertoires in COVID-19. Profiled with immunoSEQ multiplex PCR; TCRdb holds only in-frame clones, not every one. Among roughly 110,000 clones listed, 71% were seen once. The sequenced sample consisted of peripheral blood. These receptors were collected from a human donor with acute or convalescent COVID-19. The donor label of this sample is uncertain.

CDR3 sequence (DNA): TGCGCCAGCAGCGGACTGACTAGCCGTGACACAGATACGCAGTATTTT. Translation gives CASSGLTSRDTDTQYF. The rearrangement links TRBV5-1 to TRBJ2-3; 7 bases match TRBD2. Germline-derived CDR1 and CDR2 are SGHRS and YFSETQ. The CDR3 contains 16 residues. J lost 2 bases, V lost 4 bases, and 10 bases had no gene match.

The V call is TRBV9, the J call TRBJ2-1, with 16 bases aligning to TRBD2. In germline, CDR1 is SGDLS, CDR2 YYNGEE. V was pared by 2 bases and J by 4 bases, with 12 bases of the junction left unmatched. CDR3 size: 20 residues. Here the CDR3 DNA reads TGTGCCAGCAGCGTCCTTCCGGGACTAGCGGGGGGGCCCTCGTACAATGAGCAGTTCTTC. Translated, it gives CASSVLPGLAGGPSYNEQFF. Drawing the rest from reference TRBV9 and TRBJ2-1, the complete variable domain is DSGVTQTPKHLITATGQRVTLRCSPRSGDLSVYWYQQSLDQGLQFLIQYYNGEERAKGNILERFSAQQFPDLHSELNLSSLELGDSALYFCASSVLPGLAGGPSYNEQFFGPGTRLTVL.

The chain combines TRBV13 with TRBJ1-5, with 9 bases that match TRBD1. Germline V gene sequence: CDR1 PRHDT, CDR2 FYEKMQ (reference sequence). This CDR3 is 16 amino acids long. V dropped 2 bases and J dropped 2; count of bases not matched to a gene: 4. The CDR3 region has the DNA TGTGCCAGCAGCTTAAACAGGGGGCGAGGCAATCAGCCCCAGCATTTT. Translated: CASSLNRGRGNQPQHF.

This clone was found a few times. This chain links TRBV18 with TRBJ1-4, with D unresolved. The V end lost 3 bases, the J end lost 4 bases, and 15 bases lay between the germline ends. This CDR3 has 16 residues. Looked up from germline, CDR1 is KGHSH and CDR2 is LQKENI. For the CDR3, the DNA is TGTGCCAGCTCACCCCGACTAGACATTTTTAATGAAAAACTGTTTTTT. Its protein is CASSPRLDIFNEKLFF.